The 26 T cell receptor beta chains below were found in one sample sequenced in a study of OX40 agonist ivuxolimab in advanced cancers. The method was immunoSEQ multiplex PCR; TCRdb's version includes in-frame clones alone and lacks a portion of them. The sample lists about 7,000 clones; roughly 80% were seen once. The sequencing used CD4+ or CD8+ T cells sorted from blood, collected in a trial of the OX40 agonist ivuxolimab. These TCRs come from an adult with an advanced solid tumor such as melanoma, head and neck, liver or kidney cancer.

The chain is built from TRBV30 and TRBJ2-7, with 8 bases aligning to TRBD1. The length of the CDR3 is 14 residues. Germline V gives CDR1 GTSNPN, CDR2 SVGIG (reference sequence). The ends lost 0 bases at V and 2 bases at J; junction bases unmatched: 3. The CDR3 DNA sequence: TGTGCCTGGAGTGTGACAGGGGTGGCCTACGAGCAGTACTTC. It yields the protein CAWSVTGVAYEQYF.

The chain employs TRBV6-4 and TRBJ2-7; TRBD1 matches 7 bases. V trimming: 6 bases; J trimming: 0 bases; junction bases outside the gene matches: 5. Looked up from germline, CDR1 is MRHNA and CDR2 is SNTAGT. This CDR3 has 14 residues. The chain's CDR3 is CASRGTVCSYEQYF. CDR3 DNA: TGTGCCAGCAGGGGGACAGTCTGCTCCTACGAGCAGTACTTC.

This clone qualifies as medium-sized. One end of the junction varies from germline; a read error may be responsible. The chain joins TRBV6-1 to TRBJ2-7; 8 nucleotides agree with TRBD1. CDR1 is MNHNS, CDR2 SASEGT, per germline. The CDR3 runs to 15 residues. The DNA for the CDR3 is TGTGCCAGCAGTGAAGAGCAGGGGGCCTCCTTCGAGCAGTACTTC. This translates into CASSEEQGASFEQYF.

The V gene is TRBV7-9, the J gene TRBJ2-1; the D gene is possibly TRBD2 (6 bases). The CDR3 contains 16 residues. The V end was cut by 3 bases, the J end by 3 bases, with 15 bases between. Germline CDR1 is SEHNR and CDR2 is FQNEAQ (reference sequence). CDR3 loop: CASSFTNTGDYNEQFF. DNA of the CDR3: TGTGCCAGCAGCTTTACGAATACGGGGGACTACAATGAGCAGTTCTTC.

The V and J genes are TRBV14 and TRBJ1-3; D remains ambiguous. V dropped 4 bases and J dropped 0 bases, with 13 bases sitting between them. This CDR3 is built from 16 residues. Germline V CDR1 and CDR2: SGHDN, FVKESK. In nucleotides, the CDR3 is TGTGCCAGCAGCCCTTGGACGCGAAGCTCTGGAAACACCATATATTTT. Translating gives CASSPWTRSSGNTIYF.

For the CDR3, the DNA is TGTGCCAGCAGTTTCGGGACTAGCGGTTACAATGAGCAGTTCTTC. It specifies CASSFGTSGYNEQFF. The J gene is TRBJ2-1, the V gene TRBV11-2; 11 bases are a match to TRBD2. Per germline, CDR1 SGHAT and CDR2 FQNNGV. V dropped 6 bases and J dropped 4; count of bases not matched to a gene: 5. This CDR3 is 15 amino acids long.

The chain combines TRBV2 with TRBJ2-2, with D perhaps given as TRBD1 or TRBD2 (5 bases each). The germline V gene encodes CDR1 SNHLY and CDR2 FYNNEI. The ends were cut back, 9 bases at V and 6 bases at J, with 8 bases in the middle. This CDR3 is 11 amino acids long. The chain's CDR3 is CASQGPGELFF. CDR3 coding DNA: TGTGCCAGTCAGGGACCCGGGGAGCTGTTTTTT.

This chain links TRBV19 with TRBJ2-1; D uncertain. Trimming stripped 3 bases from V and 0 bases from J, with 15 bases between. Germline V CDR1 and CDR2: LNHDA, SQIVND (reference sequence). This CDR3 comprises 17 residues. The CDR3 loop reads CASSMKVVYSSYNEQFF. The DNA for the CDR3 is TGTGCCAGTAGTATGAAAGTCGTTTACAGCTCCTACAATGAGCAGTTCTTC.

The chain couples TRBV27 to TRBJ2-2; weak D call: TRBD1 (6 bases). The germline CDR1 and CDR2 sequences are MNHEY and SMNVEV (reference sequence). Trimming cost V 7 bases and J 6 bases, with 15 bases left between them. The CDR3 is 14 residues long. The CDR3 bases are TGTGCCAGCACCACAGGGTCCTTGGCCGGGGAGCTGTTTTTT. It is translated as CASTTGSLAGELFF.

The chain combines TRBV5-6 with TRBJ1-1, with TRBD1 identical over 10 bases. The CDR3 is 15 amino acids. Germline loops: CDR1 SGHDT, CDR2 YYEEEE. Germline trimming cut 2 bases from V and 4 bases from J; bases unmatched to any gene: 5. In DNA, the CDR3 is TGTGCCAGCAGCTTCTGGGACAGGGGAGGCACTGAAGCTTTCTTT. Translating it yields CASSFWDRGGTEAFF.

The J gene is TRBJ1-2, the V gene TRBV28, with D unclear. Germline V CDR1 and CDR2: MDHEN, SYDVKM. The CDR3 spans 15 residues. V was trimmed by 3 bases and J by 4 bases, leaving 15 bases between them. The CDR3 coding sequence is TGTGCCAGCAGTTTCGGTCCCGTAAGTAGCTATGGCTACACCTTC. Amino acids: CASSFGPVSSYGYTF.

This clone was counted between two and nine times. This chain uses TRBV6-4 with TRBJ2-3; tentatively, D is TRBD1 or TRBD2 (6 bases each). The CDR3 length is 15 residues. V lost 2 bases to trimming and J lost 0 bases, with 9 bases between them. Germline loops: CDR1 MRHNA, CDR2 SNTAGT. CDR3 in DNA: TGTGCCAGCAGTGACAGGGGGGACAGCACAGATACGCAGTATTTT. Encoded protein: CASSDRGDSTDTQYF.

In nucleotides, the CDR3 is TGCGCCAGCAGCCAAGCTCCTAGCGGAAGCACAGATACGCAGTATTTT. As protein: CASSQAPSGSTDTQYF. The rearrangement joins TRBV4-3 to TRBJ2-3; 7 bases line up with TRBD2. The CDR3 consists of 16 residues. The trim removed 1 base at V and 0 bases at J, leaving 4 bases unmatched. Looked up from germline, CDR1 is LGHNA and CDR2 is YSLEER.

V usage is TRBV5-6 and J usage is TRBJ1-2; 7 bases fit TRBD1. Germline CDR1 and CDR2: SGHDT and YYEEEE. This CDR3 has 15 amino acids. J gave up 2 bases and V 1 base, and 5 bases lay outside the gene matches. The CDR3 reads CASSLWGQPNYGYTF. The DNA for the CDR3 is TGTGCCAGCAGCTTGTGGGGACAGCCAAACTATGGCTACACCTTC.

The V and J genes are TRBV27 and TRBJ2-7; 7 positions agree with TRBD1. Per germline, CDR1 MNHEY and CDR2 SMNVEV (reference sequence). The CDR3 is 16 amino acids. Trimming removed 4 bases from V and 2 bases from J; junction bases left unmatched: 11. The DNA of the CDR3 is TGTGCCAGCAGTTCCTCCACAGGGGACGCAACCTACGAGCAGTACTTC. It specifies CASSSSTGDATYEQYF.

V and J are TRBV7-2 and TRBJ1-1; TRBD1 matches 11 bases. This CDR3 region has 16 residues. V shed 5 bases and J 5 bases; nucleotides not matched to a gene: 10. Per germline, CDR1 SGHTA and CDR2 FQGNSA. The CDR3 nucleotides are TGTGCCAGCAGCCTTAGCTCCGGGACAGGGGGTACTGAAGCTTTCTTT. Translated, it gives CASSLSSGTGGTEAFF.

V gene TRBV6-5 combines with J gene TRBJ1-2, with 8 bases that match TRBD1. CDR3 length equals 15 residues. CDR1 and CDR2 (germline): MNHEY, SVGAGI. V lost 2 bases and J lost 9; bases outside the gene matches: 11. CDR3 sequence (DNA): TGTGCCAGCAGTTACCTAGACAGGGGTAGCGGTAGCTACACCTTC. Protein product: CASSYLDRGSGSYTF.

The chain joins TRBV29-1 to TRBJ1-1, with no clear D. Germline values: CDR1 SQVTM, CDR2 ANQGSEA. CDR3 length equals 11 residues. Deletions cut 0 bases from V and 6 bases from J, with 5 bases between. The CDR3: CSVEESAEAFF. CDR3 nucleotide sequence: TGCAGCGTTGAAGAGAGCGCTGAAGCTTTCTTT.

This chain joins TRBV28 and TRBJ2-7, with a weak D call TRBD2 (5 bases). V lost 6 bases and J 5 bases, leaving 17 bases between the germline ends. This CDR3 spans 14 amino acids. Germline values: CDR1 MDHEN, CDR2 SYDVKM. The CDR3: CASSPYLEGDEQYF. The CDR3 DNA reads as TGTGCCAGCAGCCCCTACCTCGAGGGCGACGAGCAGTACTTC.

By sample share, this clone is medium-sized. This chain connects TRBV7-8 to TRBJ2-7, with a tentative D call TRBD2 (7 bases). CDR1 and CDR2 (germline): SGHVS, FQNEAQ. V shed 2 bases and J shed 3 bases, with 14 bases lying between them. CDR3 length: 15 residues. The CDR3, as DNA: TGTGCCAGCAGCTTAAGGCGGGGGCACTACTACGAGCAGTACTTC. It translates to CASSLRRGHYYEQYF.

V gene TRBV10-3 combines with J gene TRBJ2-5, with 7 positions matching TRBD2. Trimming at V came to 2 bases and at J to 0 bases, leaving 9 bases not matched to a gene. From germline, CDR1 is ENHRY and CDR2 SYGVKD. The CDR3 runs to 17 residues. The chain's CDR3 is CAISEAGTMRYQETQYF. The CDR3 nucleotides read TGTGCCATCAGTGAGGCTGGGACTATGCGGTACCAAGAGACCCAGTACTTC.

The J gene is TRBJ2-7, the V gene TRBV10-3; D could derive from TRBD1 or TRBD2 (5 bases each). The CDR3 contains 15 residues. The V gene lost 11 bases and the J gene lost 1 base, with 21 bases spanning the gap. Per germline, CDR1 ENHRY and CDR2 SYGVKD. The DNA for the CDR3 is TGTGCCGTCTCCCCGGGACCCAGAACTTCCTACGAGCAGTACTTC. It specifies CAVSPGPRTSYEQYF.

The DNA for the CDR3 is TGTGCCAGCAGTTTTAACCGGGCAACCGGGGAGCTGTTTTTT. Translating gives CASSFNRATGELFF. The V call is TRBV27, the J call TRBJ2-2; D is unresolved. This CDR3 comprises 14 residues. V was pared by 3 bases and J by 5 bases, with 10 bases between. From germline, CDR1 is MNHEY and CDR2 SMNVEV (reference sequence).

This clone was observed a single time. The gene calls are TRBV5-1 and TRBJ1-2; D gene ambiguous. The length of the CDR3 is 16 residues. Germline assignment: CDR1 SGHRS and CDR2 YFSETQ. With 0 bases removed from V and 1 base from J, the gap between germline ends came to 13 bases. The CDR3: CASSLGRNTGNYGYTF. The CDR3 DNA reads TGCGCCAGCAGCTTGGGTCGTAACACCGGTAACTATGGCTACACCTTC.

This clone showed up just a few times. This chain connects TRBV2 to TRBJ2-2; TRBD1 matches at 8 bases. This CDR3 contains 14 residues. Germline V gene data show CDR1 as SNHLY and CDR2 as FYNNEI. V shed 7 bases, J shed 4 bases, and the junction held 5 bases outside the gene matches. The CDR3, as DNA: TGTGCCAGCACTATGGACAGGGCCACCGGGGAGCTGTTTTTT. Protein sequence: CASTMDRATGELFF.

The V and J genes are TRBV9 and TRBJ2-1, with unresolved D. The ends were cut back, 4 bases at V and 0 bases at J, with 14 bases in the middle. Germline CDR1 and CDR2: SGDLS and YYNGEE. The length of the CDR3 is 16 residues. CDR3 sequence: CASSSVAESSYNEQFF. In nucleotides, the CDR3 is TGTGCCAGCAGCTCCGTCGCAGAGAGCTCCTACAATGAGCAGTTCTTC.